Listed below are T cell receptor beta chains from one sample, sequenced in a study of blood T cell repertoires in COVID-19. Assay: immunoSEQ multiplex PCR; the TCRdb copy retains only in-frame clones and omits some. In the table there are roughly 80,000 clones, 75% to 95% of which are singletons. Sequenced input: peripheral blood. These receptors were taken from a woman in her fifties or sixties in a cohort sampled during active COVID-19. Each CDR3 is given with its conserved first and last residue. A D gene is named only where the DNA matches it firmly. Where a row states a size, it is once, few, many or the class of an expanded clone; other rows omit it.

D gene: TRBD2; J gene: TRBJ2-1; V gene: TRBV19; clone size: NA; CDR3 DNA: TGTGCCAGTCATCCCTTCGGACTAGCGGGAGTTAGGTCCTACAATGAGCAGTTCTTC; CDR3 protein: CASHPFGLAGVRSYNEQFF
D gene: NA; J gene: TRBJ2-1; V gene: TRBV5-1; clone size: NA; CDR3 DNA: TGCGCCAGCAGCTTGGGGGCGGGATGGACGGGTGAGCAGTTCTTC; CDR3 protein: CASSLGAGWTGEQFF
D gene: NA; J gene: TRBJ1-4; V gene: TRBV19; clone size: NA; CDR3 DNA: TGTGCCAGTACCAACCTCGGGTATTCTAATGAAAAACTGTTTTTT; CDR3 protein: CASTNLGYSNEKLFF
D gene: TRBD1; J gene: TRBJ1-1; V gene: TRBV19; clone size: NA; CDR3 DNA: TGTGCCAGTAGTACGTGGACAGGGGCGAACACTGAAGCTTTCTTT; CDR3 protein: CASSTWTGANTEAFF
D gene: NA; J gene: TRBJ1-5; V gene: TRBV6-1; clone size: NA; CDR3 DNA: TGTGCCAGCAGTGTGCTGGGGGGGAAGCGAGATCAGCCCCAGCATTTT; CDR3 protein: CASSVLGGKRDQPQHF
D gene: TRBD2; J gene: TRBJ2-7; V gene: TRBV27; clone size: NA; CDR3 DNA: TGTGCCAGCAGGGCTAGCGGGGGGACCAACGAGCAGTACTTC; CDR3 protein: CASRASGGTNEQYF
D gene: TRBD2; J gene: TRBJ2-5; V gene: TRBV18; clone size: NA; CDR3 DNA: TGTGCCAGCTCACCCCGTGTCGGGTACAGCGGGGGCGAGACCCAGTACTTC; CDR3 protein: CASSPRVGYSGGETQYF
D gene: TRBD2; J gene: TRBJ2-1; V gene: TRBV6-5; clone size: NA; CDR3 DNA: TGTGCCAGCAGTTTTAGCGGGGGGCCGAACAATGAGCAGTTCTTC; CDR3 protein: CASSFSGGPNNEQFF
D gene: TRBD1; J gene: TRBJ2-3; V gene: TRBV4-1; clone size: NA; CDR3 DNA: TGCGCCAGCAGCCAAGGAGCCGGGACAGGGGTACCGAATACGCAGTATTTT; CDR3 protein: CASSQGAGTGVPNTQYF
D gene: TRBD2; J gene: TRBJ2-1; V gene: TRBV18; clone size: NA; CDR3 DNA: TGTGCCAGCTCACCCAACCTGATCGTAGCGGGAAACGTGAATGAGCAGTTCTTC; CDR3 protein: CASSPNLIVAGNVNEQFF
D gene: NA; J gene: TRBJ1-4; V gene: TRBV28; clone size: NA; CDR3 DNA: TGTGCCAGCAGTTCTTTCGAGGGATCGACTAATGAAAAACTGTTTTTT; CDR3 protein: CASSSFEGSTNEKLFF
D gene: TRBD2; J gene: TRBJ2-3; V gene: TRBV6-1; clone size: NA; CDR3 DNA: TGTGCCAGCAGTGTTGGACTAGCGGGGGGTACAGATACGCAGTATTTT; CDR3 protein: CASSVGLAGGTDTQYF
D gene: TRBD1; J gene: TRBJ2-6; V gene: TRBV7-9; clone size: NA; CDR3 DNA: TGTGCCAGCAGCTCTCCCCTAGGGGGCCCTCCATCTGGGGCCAACGTCCTGACTTTC; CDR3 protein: CASSSPLGGPPSGANVLTF
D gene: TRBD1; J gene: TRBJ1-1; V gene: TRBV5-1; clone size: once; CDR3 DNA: TGCGCCAGCGGGACAGGTTGGGAGGGCACTGAAGCTTTCTTT; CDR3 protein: CASGTGWEGTEAFF
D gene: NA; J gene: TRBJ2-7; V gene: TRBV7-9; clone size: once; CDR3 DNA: TGTGCCAGCAGCTTAGCGGGAGGAGGCGAGCAGTACTTC; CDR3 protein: CASSLAGGGEQYF
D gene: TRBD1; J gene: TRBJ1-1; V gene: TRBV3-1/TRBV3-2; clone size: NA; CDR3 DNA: TGTGCCAGCAGCCCGACCGGGACAGCGAACACTGAAGCTTTCTTT; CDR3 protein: CASSPTGTANTEAFF
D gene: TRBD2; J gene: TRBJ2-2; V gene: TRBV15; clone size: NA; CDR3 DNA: TGTGCCACCAGCCCCGAGGTGACTAGCGGGAACACCGGGGAGCTGTTTTTT; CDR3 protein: CATSPEVTSGNTGELFF
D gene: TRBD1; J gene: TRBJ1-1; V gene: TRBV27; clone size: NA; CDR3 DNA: TGTGCCAGCCGACCTTTAAACAGGGGGCTGAACACTGAAGCTTTCTTT; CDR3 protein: CASRPLNRGLNTEAFF
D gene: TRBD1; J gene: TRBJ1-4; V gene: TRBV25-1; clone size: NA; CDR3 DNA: TGTGCCAGCAGTGAGACAGGGGCCCCTAATGAAAAACTGTTTTTT; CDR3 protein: CASSETGAPNEKLFF
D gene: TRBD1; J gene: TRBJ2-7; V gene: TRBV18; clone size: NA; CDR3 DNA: TGTGCCAGCTCACCGGGACAGGGGGCGCGGGAGCAGTACTTC; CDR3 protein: CASSPGQGAREQYF
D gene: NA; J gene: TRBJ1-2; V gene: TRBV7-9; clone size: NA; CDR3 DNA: TGTGCCAGCAGCCGGGACAATAACTATGGCTACACCTTC; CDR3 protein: CASSRDNNYGYTF
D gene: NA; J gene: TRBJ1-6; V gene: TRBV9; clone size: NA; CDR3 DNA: TGTGCCAGCAGCGTAGGAGGCCGGAATTCACCCCTCCACTTT; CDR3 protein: CASSVGGRNSPLHF
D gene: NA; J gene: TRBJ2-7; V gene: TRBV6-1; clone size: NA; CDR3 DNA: TGTGCCAGCAGTGAAACAGCAACAGGGAACCCCTACGAGCAGTACTTC; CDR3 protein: CASSETATGNPYEQYF
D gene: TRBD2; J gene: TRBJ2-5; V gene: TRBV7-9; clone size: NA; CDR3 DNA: TGTGCCAGCAGGCCGACTAGCGGGGCGATCCAAGAGACCCAGTACTTC; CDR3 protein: CASRPTSGAIQETQYF
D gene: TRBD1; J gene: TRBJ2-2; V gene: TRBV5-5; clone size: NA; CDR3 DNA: TGTGCCAGCAGCTTACATTCCGGGACAGCGAACACCGGGGAGCTGTTTTTT; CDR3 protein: CASSLHSGTANTGELFF
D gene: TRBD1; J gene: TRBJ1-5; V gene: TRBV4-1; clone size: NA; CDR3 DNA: TGCGCCAGCAGCCAAGAAGGCGGACAGGGGTCGAATCAGCCCCAGCATTTT; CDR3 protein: CASSQEGGQGSNQPQHF
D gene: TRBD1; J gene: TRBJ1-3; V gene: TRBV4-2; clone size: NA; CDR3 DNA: TGTGCCAGCAGGGACAGGTCAAGCTCTGGAAACACCATATATTTT; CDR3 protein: CASRDRSSSGNTIYF
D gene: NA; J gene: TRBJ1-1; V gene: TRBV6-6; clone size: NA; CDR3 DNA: TGTGCCAGCAGTTATCCGGGACTTGAAGCTTTCTTT; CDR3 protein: CASSYPGLEAFF
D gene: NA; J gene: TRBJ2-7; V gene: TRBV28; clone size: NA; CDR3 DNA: TGTGCCAGCAGGACAGGTGGGAGCTTCGAGCAGTACTTC; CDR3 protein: CASRTGGSFEQYF
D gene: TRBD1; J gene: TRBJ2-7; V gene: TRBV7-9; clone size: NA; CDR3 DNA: TGTGCCAGCAGCATCGACAGGGTTTCCTACGAGCAGTACTTC; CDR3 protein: CASSIDRVSYEQYF
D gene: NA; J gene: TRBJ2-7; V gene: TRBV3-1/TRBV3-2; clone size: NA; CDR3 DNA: TGTGCCAGCAGCCAAGGGGCTCCTTACGAGCAGTACTTC; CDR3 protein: CASSQGAPYEQYF
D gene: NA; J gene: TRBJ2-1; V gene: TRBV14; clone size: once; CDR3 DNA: TGTGCCAGCAGCCAAACCGGGACTTGGTACAATGAGCAGTTCTTC; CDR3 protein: CASSQTGTWYNEQFF
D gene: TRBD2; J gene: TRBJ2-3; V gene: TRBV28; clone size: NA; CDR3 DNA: TGTGCCAGCAGTTTATGGTATCAAGTGGGTAGCGGGCTACCGTCTGGCACAGATACGCAGTATTTT; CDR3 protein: CASSLWYQVGSGLPSGTDTQYF